This T cell receptor (beta chain) was recorded in a study of blood T cells in healthy people across ages. General study findings and limits: While age rose, TCR beta diversity per million T cells dropped in a roughly linear way. Among long-lived donors, naive CD4+ cells were more numerous and diversity higher than in aged donors.

A remark on this clonotype: Its antigen remains unidentified. The conserved phenylalanine or tryptophan is not found at the CDR3 terminus, so this likely reflects a read error.

The second PCR ran roughly 6 to 11 cycles with a sample-barcoded 5' primer and J-beta primers. Each cDNA molecule received a tag from a template-switch adaptor that had 12 random nucleotides. A single record per CDR3 protein comes from TCRdb applying MiXCR to the 5' RACE reads. The table has about 1,800,000 distinct CDR3 sequences, over 25% seen once; the top ten hold around 7.7%. Trimming removed 2 bases from V and 5 bases from J, with 10 bases in between. CDR3 length: 12 amino acids. CDR1 is DFQATT and CDR2 is SNEGSKA in the germline V gene (reference sequence). Specimen: blood. The origin of this receptor is a woman in her 30s in good health. The V gene is TRBV20-1, the J gene TRBJ2-7; D gene uncertain. The CDR3 DNA reads as TGCAGTGCTAGACCGACACTGGACGAGCAGTACTAC. Encoded protein: CSARPTLDEQYY.